This paragraph covers one T cell receptor (beta chain) sequence. V lost 2 bases and J lost 4, with 11 bases in between. CDR3 length: 14 amino acids. The germline V gene encodes CDR1 SGHRS and CDR2 YFSETQ. This entry comes from a study of T cells in Graves' hyperthyroidism and ophthalmopathy. Amplified TCR beta CDR3 regions came from RNA transcripts. An initial round of RT-PCR targeting the TCR CDR3 relied on the HTBI primer set. TCRdb re-called the multiplex PCR reads through MiXCR, storing one row per CDR3 protein. The sample shows roughly 740,000 distinct CDR3 sequences, roughly 15% of them seen only once.

The sequence was obtained from a man aged 18 to 30 with Graves' hyperthyroidism. The V gene is TRBV5-1, the J gene TRBJ2-3, with D possibly matching TRBD1 (5 bases). The specimen sequenced was blood. The CDR3 here is CASSFGRAADTQYF. DNA of the CDR3: TGCGCCAGCAGCTTCGGCAGGGCAGCAGATACGCAGTATTTT. Using reference TRBV5-1 and TRBJ2-3 for the parts outside the CDR3, the full variable domain is KAGVTQTPRYLIKTRGQQVTLSCSPISGHRSVSWYQQTPGQGLQFLFEYFSETQRNKGNFPGRFSGRQFSNSRSEMNVSTLELGDSALYLCASSFGRAADTQYFGPGTRLTVL.